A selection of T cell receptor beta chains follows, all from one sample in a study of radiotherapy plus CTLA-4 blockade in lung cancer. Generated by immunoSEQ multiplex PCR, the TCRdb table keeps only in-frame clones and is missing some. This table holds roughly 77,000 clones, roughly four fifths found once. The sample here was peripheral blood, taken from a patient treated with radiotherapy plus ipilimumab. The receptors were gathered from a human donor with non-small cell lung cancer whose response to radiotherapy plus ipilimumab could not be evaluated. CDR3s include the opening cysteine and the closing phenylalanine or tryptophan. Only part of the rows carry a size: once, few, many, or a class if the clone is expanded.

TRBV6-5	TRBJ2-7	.	CASRSGFGWEGEQYF
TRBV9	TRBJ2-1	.	CASSVGGPSGRAYNEQFF
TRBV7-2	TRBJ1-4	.	CASSLVGGFDATNEKLFF
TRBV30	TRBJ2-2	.	CAWSALFRVGQGNTGELFF
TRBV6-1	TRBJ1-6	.	CASRDRQNSPLHF
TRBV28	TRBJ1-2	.	CASSLSSMTGGRGYTF
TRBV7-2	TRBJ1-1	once	CASSLDTGGSTEAFF
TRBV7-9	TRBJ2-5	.	CASSLSYAETQYF
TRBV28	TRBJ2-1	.	CASSSGSSYNEQFF
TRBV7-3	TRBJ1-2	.	CASSRQGFGYTF
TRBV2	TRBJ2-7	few	CASRTGLAGYEQYF
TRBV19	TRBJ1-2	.	CASSIVPGNYGYTF
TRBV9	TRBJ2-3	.	CASSVGTGGTDTQYF
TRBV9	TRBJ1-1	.	CASSVAGNTEAFF
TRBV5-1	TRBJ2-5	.	CASSLGQGLETQYF
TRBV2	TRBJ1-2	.	CASSERWQGSEGYTF
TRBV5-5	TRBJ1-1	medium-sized	CASSQGFMNTEAFF
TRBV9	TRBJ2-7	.	CASSVEAGVYEQYF
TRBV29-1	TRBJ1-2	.	CSVEERAGGGYTF
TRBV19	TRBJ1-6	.	CASSIGGPAPLHF
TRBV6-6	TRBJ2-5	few	CASSSHSGGAFGTQYF
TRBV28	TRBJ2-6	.	CASSRQFSGANVLTF
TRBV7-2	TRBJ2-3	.	CASSLDLTDTQYF
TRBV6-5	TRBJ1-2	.	CASSYSTDNYGYTF
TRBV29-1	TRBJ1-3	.	CSVEDRDRDHSGNTIYF
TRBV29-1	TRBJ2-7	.	CSVNESYEQYF
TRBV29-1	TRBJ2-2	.	CSVETRGSGPLGAGELFF
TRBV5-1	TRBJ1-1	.	CASSSSSGEAFF
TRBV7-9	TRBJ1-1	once	CASLVQGTFAEAFF
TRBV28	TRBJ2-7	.	CASSFEWTGRAYEQYF
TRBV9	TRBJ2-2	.	CASSGTTNTGELFF
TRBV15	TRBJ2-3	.	CATMSTSGGLDTQYF